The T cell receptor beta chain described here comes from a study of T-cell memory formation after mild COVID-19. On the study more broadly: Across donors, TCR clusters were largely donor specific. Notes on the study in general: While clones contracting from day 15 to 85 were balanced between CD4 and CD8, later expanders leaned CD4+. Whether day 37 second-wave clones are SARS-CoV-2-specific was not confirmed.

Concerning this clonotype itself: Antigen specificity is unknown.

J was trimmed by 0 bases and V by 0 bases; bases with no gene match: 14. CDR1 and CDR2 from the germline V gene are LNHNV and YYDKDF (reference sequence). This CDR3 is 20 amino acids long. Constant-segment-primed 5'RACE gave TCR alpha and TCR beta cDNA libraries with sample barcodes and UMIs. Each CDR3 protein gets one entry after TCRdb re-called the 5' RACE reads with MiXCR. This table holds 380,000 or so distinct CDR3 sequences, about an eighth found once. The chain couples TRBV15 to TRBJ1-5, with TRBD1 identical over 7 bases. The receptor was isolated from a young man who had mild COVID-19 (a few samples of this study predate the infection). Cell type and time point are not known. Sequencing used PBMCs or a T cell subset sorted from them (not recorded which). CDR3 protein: CATSRDFGRTGRNSNQPQHF. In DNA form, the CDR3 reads TGTGCCACCAGCAGAGACTTCGGACGGACAGGCAGAAATAGCAATCAGCCCCAGCATTTT.